The clone carrying this T cell receptor beta chain was recorded only once. Antigen specificity is unknown. Relative to the germline gene, one junction end is altered; a read error may explain this. The library came from three nested PCR rounds adapted from ARM-PCR protocols. MiXCR, applied by TCRdb to the multiplex PCR reads, yields one record per CDR3 protein. The sample holds about 66,000 distinct CDR3 sequences, 73% seen once. The sample belongs to a study of tumor and adjacent non-tumor tissue in lung cancer. Across the whole study: Histology: eleven to twelve adenocarcinoma, a couple of squamous cell carcinoma, 1 small cell lung cancer. Samples averaged roughly 4.3 million productive TCRbeta reads each.

This sample's RNA came from whole unsorted tissue. Germline values: CDR1 MNHNS, CDR2 SASEGT. This CDR3 spans 15 amino acids. General study points: Tumor repertoires had a smaller top 100 clone share than normal lung. Compared with tumor, normal lung showed significantly lower TCR diversity.

The sequence derives from a man between 60 and 75 years old with non-small cell lung cancer. What was sequenced was lung tumor tissue. The V and J genes are TRBV6-1 and TRBJ1-5, with 8 bases aligning to TRBD1. CDR3 protein: CASSELGQGSQSQNF. DNA for the CDR3: TGTGCCAGCAGTGAATTAGGACAGGGTTCTCAGTCCCAGAATTTT.